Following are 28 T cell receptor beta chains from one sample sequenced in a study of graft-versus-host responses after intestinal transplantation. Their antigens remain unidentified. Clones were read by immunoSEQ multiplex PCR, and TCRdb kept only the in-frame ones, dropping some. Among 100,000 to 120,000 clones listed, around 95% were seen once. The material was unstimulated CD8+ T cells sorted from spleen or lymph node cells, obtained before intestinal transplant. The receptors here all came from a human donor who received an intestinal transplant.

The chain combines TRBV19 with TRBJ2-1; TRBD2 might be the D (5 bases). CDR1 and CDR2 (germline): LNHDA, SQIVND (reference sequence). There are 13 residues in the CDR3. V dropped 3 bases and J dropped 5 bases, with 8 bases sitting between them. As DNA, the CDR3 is TGTGCCAGTAGTATCACTAGACACAATGAGCAGTTCTTC. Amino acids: CASSITRHNEQFF.

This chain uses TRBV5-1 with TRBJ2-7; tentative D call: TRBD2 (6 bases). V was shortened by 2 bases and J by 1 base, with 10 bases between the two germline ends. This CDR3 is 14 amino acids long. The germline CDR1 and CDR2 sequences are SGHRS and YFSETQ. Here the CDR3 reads CASSFYGGSYEQYF. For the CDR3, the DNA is TGCGCCAGCAGCTTCTACGGGGGATCCTACGAGCAGTACTTC.

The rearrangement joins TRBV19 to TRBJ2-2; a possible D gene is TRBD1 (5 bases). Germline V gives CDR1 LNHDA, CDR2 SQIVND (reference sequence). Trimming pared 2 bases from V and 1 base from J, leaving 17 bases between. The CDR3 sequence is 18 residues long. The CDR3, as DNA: TGTGCCAGTAGTATACCGTCCATCCAGGGCTGGAACACCGGGGAGCTGTTTTTT. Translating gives CASSIPSIQGWNTGELFF.

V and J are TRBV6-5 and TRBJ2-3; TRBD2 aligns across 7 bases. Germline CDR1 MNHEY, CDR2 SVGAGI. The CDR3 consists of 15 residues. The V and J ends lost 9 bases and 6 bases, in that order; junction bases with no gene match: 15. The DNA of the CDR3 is TGTGCCAGACCTCTGACTAGCCAGGTAGGGGATACGCAGTATTTT. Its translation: CARPLTSQVGDTQYF.

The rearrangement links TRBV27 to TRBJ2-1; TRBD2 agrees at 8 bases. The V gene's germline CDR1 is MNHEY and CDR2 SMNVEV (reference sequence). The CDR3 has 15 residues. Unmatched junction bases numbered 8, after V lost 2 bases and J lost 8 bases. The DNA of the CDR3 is TGTGCCAGCAGTTTACGAAGCGGGAGTCCCCATGAGCAGTTCTTC. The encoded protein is CASSLRSGSPHEQFF.

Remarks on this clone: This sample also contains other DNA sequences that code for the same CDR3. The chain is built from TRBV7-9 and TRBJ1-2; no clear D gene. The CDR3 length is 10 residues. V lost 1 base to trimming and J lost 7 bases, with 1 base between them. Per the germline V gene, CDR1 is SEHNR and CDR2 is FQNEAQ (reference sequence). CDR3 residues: CASSLGGYTF. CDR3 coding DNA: TGTGCCAGCAGCTTAGGTGGCTACACCTTC.

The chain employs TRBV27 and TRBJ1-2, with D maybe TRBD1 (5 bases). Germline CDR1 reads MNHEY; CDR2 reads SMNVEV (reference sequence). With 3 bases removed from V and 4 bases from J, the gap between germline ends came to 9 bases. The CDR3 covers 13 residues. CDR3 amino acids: CASSFGGRYGYTF. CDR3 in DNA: TGTGCCAGCAGTTTTGGGGGTCGCTATGGCTACACCTTC.

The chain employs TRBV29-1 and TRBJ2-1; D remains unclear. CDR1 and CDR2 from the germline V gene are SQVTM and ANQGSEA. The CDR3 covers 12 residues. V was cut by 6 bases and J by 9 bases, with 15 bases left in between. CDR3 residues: CSVGTASAEQFF. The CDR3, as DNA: TGCAGCGTAGGAACAGCGTCCGCTGAGCAGTTCTTC.

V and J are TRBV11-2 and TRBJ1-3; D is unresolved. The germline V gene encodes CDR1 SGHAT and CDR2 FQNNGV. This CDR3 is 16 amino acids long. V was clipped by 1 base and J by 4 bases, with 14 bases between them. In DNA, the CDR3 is TGTGCCAGCAGCTTAGCTGCCGCCGGGGAAGGAAACACCATATATTTT. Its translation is CASSLAAAGEGNTIYF.

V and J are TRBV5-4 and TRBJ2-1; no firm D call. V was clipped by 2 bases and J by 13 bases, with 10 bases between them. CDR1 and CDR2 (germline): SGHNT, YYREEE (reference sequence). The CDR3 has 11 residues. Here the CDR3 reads CASSFGPVQFF. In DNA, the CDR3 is TGTGCCAGCAGCTTCGGGCCCGTACAGTTCTTC. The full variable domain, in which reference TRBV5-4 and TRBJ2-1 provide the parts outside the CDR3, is ETGVTQSPTHLIKTRGQQVTLRCSSQSGHNTVSWYQQALGQGPQFIFQYYREEENGRGNFPPRFSGLQFPNYSSELNVNALELDDSALYLCASSFGPVQFFGPGTRLTVL.

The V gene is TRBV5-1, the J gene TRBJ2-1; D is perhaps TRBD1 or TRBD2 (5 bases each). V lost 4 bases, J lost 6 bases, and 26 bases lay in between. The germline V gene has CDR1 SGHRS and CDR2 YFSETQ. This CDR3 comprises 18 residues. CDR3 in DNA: TGCGCCAGCAGCAGTTCCCACCAGATGGGGGTTCGTCGCAATGAGCAGTTCTTC. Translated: CASSSSHQMGVRRNEQFF.

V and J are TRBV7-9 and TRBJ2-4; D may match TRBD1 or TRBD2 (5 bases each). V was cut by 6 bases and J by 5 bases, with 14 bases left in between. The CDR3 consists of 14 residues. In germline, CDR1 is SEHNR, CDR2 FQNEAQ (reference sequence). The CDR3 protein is CASSGVGVQNIQYF. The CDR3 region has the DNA TGTGCCAGCAGTGGGGTGGGGGTGCAAAACATTCAGTACTTC.

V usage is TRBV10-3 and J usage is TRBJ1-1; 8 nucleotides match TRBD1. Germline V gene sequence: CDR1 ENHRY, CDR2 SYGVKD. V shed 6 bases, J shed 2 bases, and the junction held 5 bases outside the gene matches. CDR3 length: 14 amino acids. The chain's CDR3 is CAIRETGANTEAFF. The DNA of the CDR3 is TGTGCCATCAGGGAGACAGGGGCTAACACTGAAGCTTTCTTT.

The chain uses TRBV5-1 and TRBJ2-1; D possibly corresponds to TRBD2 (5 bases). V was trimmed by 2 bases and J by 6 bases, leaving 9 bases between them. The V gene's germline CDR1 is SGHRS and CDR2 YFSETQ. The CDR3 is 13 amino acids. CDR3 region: CASSFNEGNEQFF. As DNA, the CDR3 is TGCGCCAGCAGCTTTAACGAGGGCAATGAGCAGTTCTTC.

CDR3 residues: CASSVGQYNEQFF. The CDR3, as DNA: TGTGCCAGCAGCGTGGGACAGTACAATGAGCAGTTCTTC. The rearrangement joins TRBV9 to TRBJ2-1, with 7 positions matching TRBD1. The CDR3 has 13 amino acids. Germline CDR1 reads SGDLS; CDR2 reads YYNGEE. Trimming cost V 2 bases and J 4 bases; bases outside gene matches: 0.

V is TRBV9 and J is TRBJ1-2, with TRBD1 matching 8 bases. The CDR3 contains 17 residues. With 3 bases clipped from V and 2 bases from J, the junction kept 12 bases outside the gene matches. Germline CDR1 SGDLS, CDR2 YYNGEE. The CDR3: CASSAGGGRGPNYGYTF. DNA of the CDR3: TGTGCCAGCAGCGCGGGGGGTGGCAGGGGGCCCAACTATGGCTACACCTTC.

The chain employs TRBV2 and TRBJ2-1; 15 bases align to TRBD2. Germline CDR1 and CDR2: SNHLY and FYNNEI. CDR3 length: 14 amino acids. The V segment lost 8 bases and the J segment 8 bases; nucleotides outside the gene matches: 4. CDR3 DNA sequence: TGTGCCAGCCGGACTAGCGGGAGGGCCGATGAGCAGTTCTTC. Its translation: CASRTSGRADEQFF.

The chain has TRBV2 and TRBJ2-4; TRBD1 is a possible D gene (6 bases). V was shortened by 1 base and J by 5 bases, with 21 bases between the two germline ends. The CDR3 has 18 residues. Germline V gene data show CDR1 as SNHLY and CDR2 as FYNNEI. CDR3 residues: CASSEDSGRGDLQNIQYF. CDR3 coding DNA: TGTGCCAGCAGTGAAGACTCCGGCAGGGGAGATCTCCAAAACATTCAGTACTTC.

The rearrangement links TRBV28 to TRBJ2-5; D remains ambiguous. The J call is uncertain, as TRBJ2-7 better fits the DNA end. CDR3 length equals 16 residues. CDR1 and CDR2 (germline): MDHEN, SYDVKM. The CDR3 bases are TGTGCCAGCAGCCCTCGTCTTAGTTCCCTAAACTACGAGCAGTACTTC. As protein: CASSPRLSSLNYEQYF.

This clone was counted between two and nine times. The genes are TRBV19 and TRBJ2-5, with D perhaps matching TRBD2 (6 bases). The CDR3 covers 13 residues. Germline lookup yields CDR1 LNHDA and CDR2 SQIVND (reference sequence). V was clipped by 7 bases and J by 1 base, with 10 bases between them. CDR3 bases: TGTGCCAGTACGGGAGCATTCCAAGAGACCCAGTACTTC. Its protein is CASTGAFQETQYF. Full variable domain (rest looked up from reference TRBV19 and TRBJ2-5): DGGITQSPKYLFRKEGQNVTLSCEQNLNHDAMYWYRQDPGQGLRLIYYSQIVNDFQKGDIAEGYSVSREKKESFPLTVTSAQKNPTAFYLCASTGAFQETQYFGPGTRLLVL.

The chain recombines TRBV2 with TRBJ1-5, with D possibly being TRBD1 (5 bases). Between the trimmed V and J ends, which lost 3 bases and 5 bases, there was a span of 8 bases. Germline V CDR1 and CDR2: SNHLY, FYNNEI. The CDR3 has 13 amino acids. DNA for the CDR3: TGTGCCAGCAGTGAGGCAGGGCATCAGCCCCAGCATTTT. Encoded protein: CASSEAGHQPQHF.

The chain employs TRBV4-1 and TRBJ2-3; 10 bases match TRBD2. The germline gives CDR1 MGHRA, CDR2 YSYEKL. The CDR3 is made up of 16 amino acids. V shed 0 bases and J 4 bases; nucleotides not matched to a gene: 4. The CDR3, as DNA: TGCGCCAGCAGCCAAGATCCTAGCGGGAGCCCAGATACGCAGTATTTT. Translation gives CASSQDPSGSPDTQYF.

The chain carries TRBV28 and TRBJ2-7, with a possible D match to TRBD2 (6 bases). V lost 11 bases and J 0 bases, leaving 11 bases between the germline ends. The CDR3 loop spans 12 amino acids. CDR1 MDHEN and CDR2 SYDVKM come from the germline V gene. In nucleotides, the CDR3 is TGTGCCGGCGGGGACCTCTCCTACGAGCAGTACTTC. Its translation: CAGGDLSYEQYF.

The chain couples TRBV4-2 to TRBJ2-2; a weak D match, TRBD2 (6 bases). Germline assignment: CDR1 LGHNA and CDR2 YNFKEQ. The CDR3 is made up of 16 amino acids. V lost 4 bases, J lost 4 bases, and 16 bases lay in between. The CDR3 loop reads CASSRDPLASTGELFF. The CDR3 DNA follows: TGTGCCAGCAGCCGAGACCCCCTAGCGAGCACCGGGGAGCTGTTTTTT.

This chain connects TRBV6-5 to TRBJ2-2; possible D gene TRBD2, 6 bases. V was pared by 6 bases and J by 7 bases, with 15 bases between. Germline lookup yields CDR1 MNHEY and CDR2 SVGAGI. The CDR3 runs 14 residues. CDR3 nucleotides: TGTGCCAGCAGAACCGGAGGGTTGGTCGGGGAGCTGTTTTTT. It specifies CASRTGGLVGELFF.

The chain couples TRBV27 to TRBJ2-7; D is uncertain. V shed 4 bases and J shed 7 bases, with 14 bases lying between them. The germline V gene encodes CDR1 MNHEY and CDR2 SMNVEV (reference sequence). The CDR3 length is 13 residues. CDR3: CASSSNPTVEQYF. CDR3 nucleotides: TGTGCCAGCAGTTCCAATCCTACCGTTGAGCAGTACTTC.

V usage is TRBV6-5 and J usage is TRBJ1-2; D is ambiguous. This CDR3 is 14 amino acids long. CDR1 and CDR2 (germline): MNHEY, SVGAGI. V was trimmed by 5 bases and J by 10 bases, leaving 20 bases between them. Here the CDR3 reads CASSEPGLEPDYTF. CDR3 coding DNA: TGTGCCAGCAGTGAACCGGGCTTGGAGCCGGACTACACCTTC.

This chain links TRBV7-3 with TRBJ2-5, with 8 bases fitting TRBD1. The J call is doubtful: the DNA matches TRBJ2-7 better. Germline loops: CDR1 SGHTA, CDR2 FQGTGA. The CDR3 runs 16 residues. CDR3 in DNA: TGTGCCAGCAGCTTAACGGTTATGGGACAGGCGGACGAGCAGTACTTC. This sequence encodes CASSLTVMGQADEQYF.